The 21 T cell receptor beta chains below were found in one sample sequenced in a study of blood T cell repertoires in COVID-19. Clones were read by immunoSEQ multiplex PCR, and TCRdb kept only the in-frame ones, dropping some. The table has 390,000 or so clones, roughly 90% seen once; the top ten hold 6.5%. Sequencing used peripheral blood. These receptors came from a man between 18 and 29 years old with active or convalescent COVID-19.

V and J are TRBV19 and TRBJ1-2; no reliable D call. The CDR3 length is 12 residues. The germline V gene encodes CDR1 LNHDA and CDR2 SQIVND (reference sequence). V lost 1 base and J 8 bases, leaving 8 bases between the germline ends. CDR3 bases: TGTGCCAGTAGTATAGGTCCGGTGGGCTACACCTTC. Translated, it gives CASSIGPVGYTF.

The genes are TRBV27 and TRBJ2-7, with D tentatively TRBD2 (5 bases). V gave up 1 base and J gave up 6 bases, with 16 bases separating them. This CDR3 spans 15 amino acids. Germline CDR1 reads MNHEY; CDR2 reads SMNVEV (reference sequence). The CDR3 region has the DNA TGTGCCAGCAGTTTATACGGGCCGGACGGAGGCGAGCAGTACTTC. This encodes CASSLYGPDGGEQYF.

The gene calls are TRBV2 and TRBJ2-1; 8 nucleotides line up with TRBD2. V lost 3 bases to trimming and J lost 8 bases; unmatched junction nucleotides: 9. In germline, CDR1 is SNHLY, CDR2 FYNNEI. CDR3 size: 15 residues. In nucleotides, the CDR3 is TGTGCCAGCAGTGACCGAGCGGGAGCCATTTATGAGCAGTTCTTC. This codes for CASSDRAGAIYEQFF.

The chain uses TRBV11-3 and TRBJ2-2; 8 bases match TRBD1. This CDR3 has 15 residues. Unmatched junction bases numbered 3, after V lost 5 bases and J lost 1 base. CDR1 is SGHNT, CDR2 YENEEA, per germline. Here the CDR3 DNA reads TGTGCCAGCAGCCATGGACAGGGGAACACCGGGGAGCTGTTTTTT. This gives the protein CASSHGQGNTGELFF.

This chain uses TRBV5-1 with TRBJ2-4, with 10 bases aligning to TRBD1. Germline V CDR1 and CDR2: SGHRS, YFSETQ. CDR3 length equals 16 residues. Unmatched junction bases numbered 3, after V lost 3 bases and J lost 0 bases. Here the CDR3 DNA reads TGCGCCAGCAGCTGGGGACAGGGGCAAGCCAAAAACATTCAGTACTTC. Protein: CASSWGQGQAKNIQYF.

The table lists this clone with a few counts. The rearrangement uses TRBV7-9 and TRBJ2-5; tentatively, D is TRBD1 (5 bases). CDR1 and CDR2 from the germline V gene are SEHNR and FQNEAQ (reference sequence). The CDR3 is 15 amino acids. V lost 7 bases, J lost 1 base, and 16 bases lay in between. As DNA, the CDR3 is TGTGCCAGCATCCTATTGACAGACTCCCAAGAGACCCAGTACTTC. Amino acids: CASILLTDSQETQYF.

The V and J genes are TRBV19 and TRBJ2-2; D remains unclear. The CDR3 sequence is 14 residues long. Germline-derived CDR1 and CDR2 are LNHDA and SQIVND (reference sequence). Trimming took 10 bases from V and 6 from J, leaving 18 bases between them. DNA of the CDR3: TGTGCCACCGCCCGCATAGAGGTGCCCGGGGAGCTGTTTTTT. It yields the protein CATARIEVPGELFF.

The V call is TRBV7-2, the J call TRBJ2-7; maybe TRBD1 (6 bases). Germline V lookup: CDR1 SGHTA, CDR2 FQGNSA. V lost 3 bases, J lost 2 bases, and 14 bases lay in between. The CDR3 is 15 residues long. CDR3 bases: TGTGCCAGCAGCTTTAGAGGTCGACAGGCCTACGAGCAGTACTTC. Translation gives CASSFRGRQAYEQYF.

This chain connects TRBV4-2 to TRBJ2-7; weak D call: TRBD2 (5 bases). The CDR3 consists of 14 residues. Germline-derived CDR1 and CDR2 are LGHNA and YNFKEQ. The ends were cut back, 5 bases at V and 2 bases at J, with 13 bases in the middle. The CDR3, as DNA: TGTGCCAGCAGCGCCCGGGGAGAAACCTACGAGCAGTACTTC. Translation gives CASSARGETYEQYF.

About this clone: In the same sample, other DNA sequences code for this CDR3. This chain connects TRBV24-1 to TRBJ2-1; 8 nucleotides line up with TRBD1. Losses at the gene ends were 10 bases for V and 4 bases for J; bases not matched to a gene: 2. The CDR3 extends over 12 amino acids. The germline gives CDR1 KGHDR, CDR2 SFDVKD. The CDR3 protein is CATTGDYNEQFF. The CDR3, as DNA: TGTGCCACGACAGGGGATTACAATGAGCAGTTCTTC.

This chain links TRBV5-1 with TRBJ2-7; 9 nucleotides match TRBD1. Germline CDR1 SGHRS, CDR2 YFSETQ. Unmatched junction bases numbered 9, after V lost 5 bases and J lost 6 bases. The CDR3 runs to 14 residues. In DNA, the CDR3 is TGCGCCAGCAGTTGGGACAGGGCGGATTTCGAGCAGTACTTC. This gives the protein CASSWDRADFEQYF. The full variable domain, completed using reference TRBV5-1 and TRBJ2-7, is KAGVTQTPRYLIKTRGQQVTLSCSPISGHRSVSWYQQTPGQGLQFLFEYFSETQRNKGNFPGRFSGRQFSNSRSEMNVSTLELGDSALYLCASSWDRADFEQYFGPGTRLTVT.

This clone was found once. V gene TRBV15 combines with J gene TRBJ1-3; 12 bases are a match to TRBD1. The junction had 7 bases not matched to a gene; V was cut back by 3 bases and J by 4 bases. Germline V gives CDR1 LNHNV, CDR2 YYDKDF (reference sequence). CDR3 length: 17 residues. The CDR3 loop is CATSRGQGASAGNTIYF. The CDR3 DNA sequence: TGTGCCACCAGCAGGGGACAGGGGGCTTCAGCGGGAAACACCATATATTTT.

This chain connects TRBV6-5 to TRBJ1-5, with D perhaps matching TRBD1 (5 bases). CDR3 length: 14 residues. Germline V CDR1 and CDR2: MNHEY, SVGAGI. The V and J ends lost 6 bases and 4 bases respectively, with 13 bases between them. CDR3 in DNA: TGTGCCAGCAGCTGGACGCAGGGTAATCAGCCCCAGCATTTT. It specifies CASSWTQGNQPQHF.

The chain carries TRBV12-5 and TRBJ2-2, with 7 bases aligning to TRBD1. Trimming took 1 base from V and 5 from J; bases not matched to a gene: 7. This CDR3 has 16 residues. CDR1 LGHNT and CDR2 FRNRAP come from the germline V gene. The CDR3 nucleotides are TGTGCTAGTGGTTTGGGTGAGGGACAGAGTACCGGGGAGCTGTTTTTT. As protein: CASGLGEGQSTGELFF.

The chain has TRBV6-5 and TRBJ1-5, with D possibly being TRBD1 (6 bases). This CDR3 is 13 amino acids long. Germline CDR1 is MNHEY and CDR2 is SVGAGI. V lost 5 bases, J lost 3 bases, and 8 bases lay in between. CDR3 protein: CASSRTVNQPQHF. As DNA, the CDR3 is TGTGCCAGCAGTCGGACAGTCAATCAGCCCCAGCATTTT.

The chain uses TRBV6-4 and TRBJ2-1; the D is unclear. V lost 7 bases and J lost 5, with 12 bases in between. This CDR3 has 13 residues. The V gene's germline CDR1 is MRHNA and CDR2 SNTAGT. The CDR3 is CASTLVFDNEQFF. Here the CDR3 DNA reads TGTGCCAGCACCCTTGTATTTGACAATGAGCAGTTCTTC.

The chain links TRBV7-8 to TRBJ1-6; D may be TRBD1 (5 bases). Germline V gene lookup returns CDR1 SGHVS and CDR2 FQNEAQ. Trimming pared 3 bases from V and 12 bases from J, leaving 12 bases between. The CDR3 extends over 13 amino acids. CDR3 DNA: TGTGCCAGCAGCTTCAGTGGTAGGGGACCCCTCCACTTT. Its protein product is CASSFSGRGPLHF.

V gene TRBV28 combines with J gene TRBJ1-2; D not certain. The CDR3 loop spans 13 amino acids. Looked up from germline, CDR1 is MDHEN and CDR2 is SYDVKM. V lost 5 bases and J 3 bases, leaving 10 bases between the germline ends. The CDR3 nucleotides are TGTGCCAGCAGTCCAACAATCGACTATGGCTACACCTTC. Translating gives CASSPTIDYGYTF.

The chain joins TRBV5-1 to TRBJ2-6, with D tentatively TRBD2 (5 bases). V was clipped by 2 bases and J by 2 bases, with 14 bases between them. Germline CDR1 SGHRS, CDR2 YFSETQ. The CDR3 extends over 17 amino acids. The CDR3 region is CASSLYPGVPGANVLTF. The CDR3 DNA sequence: TGCGCCAGCAGCTTATATCCCGGGGTCCCTGGGGCCAACGTCCTGACTTTC.

The chain recombines TRBV5-1 with TRBJ1-2; no firm D call. V was clipped by 0 bases and J by 8 bases, with 14 bases between them. Germline V gene lookup returns CDR1 SGHRS and CDR2 YFSETQ. This CDR3 has 14 residues. CDR3 protein: CASSLGWGEGGYTF. Here the CDR3 DNA reads TGCGCCAGCAGCTTGGGCTGGGGAGAAGGAGGCTACACCTTC.

This chain connects TRBV7-2 to TRBJ2-7; tentatively, D is TRBD1 (5 bases). V shed 11 bases and J shed 2 bases, with 16 bases lying between them. Germline V gene lookup returns CDR1 SGHTA and CDR2 FQGNSA. The length of the CDR3 is 13 residues. For the CDR3, the DNA is TGTGCCGGCGGAAGGGGTGAACCCTACGAGCAGTACTTC. It translates to CAGGRGEPYEQYF.